This is a list of T cell receptor beta chains from one sample in a study of human T cells and chemical hapten exposure. TCRdb analysed the RACE reads with MiXCR anew, one entry per CDR3 protein. The table lists roughly 56,000 distinct CDR3 sequences, 9.6% of them singletons. Sequencing was performed on whole blood, taken in connection with sensitization to the hapten diphenylcyclopropenone (DPC). These TCRs come from a woman in her twenties or thirties with alopecia areata. Some clones in this sample may be carry-over from other donors' samples. Both conserved end residues are part of each CDR3. A D gene is named only where the DNA matches it firmly. Only some rows state a clone size, as once, few, many or a class for expanded clones.

d_gene,j_gene,v_gene,abundance,CDR3nt,CDR3aa
-,TRBJ1-2,TRBV20-1,few,TGCAGTGCTTCAATAGACGGCGAAGACGACTACACCTTC,CSASIDGEDDYTF
-,TRBJ1-5,TRBV6-1,many,TGTGCCAGCAGTGACAGACGCAACACCAATCAGCCCCAGCATTTT,CASSDRRNTNQPQHF
-,TRBJ2-1,TRBV7-9,few,TGTGCCAGCAGCTTAAATTGGGGGCGAAACAATGAGCAGTTCTTC,CASSLNWGRNNEQFF
-,TRBJ1-4,TRBV6-5,few,TGTGCCAGCAGTTACCACGGGCCCGAGAATGAAAAACTGTTTTTT,CASSYHGPENEKLFF
TRBD1,TRBJ2-7,TRBV5-1,many,TGCGCCAGCAGCTTGGTAGGGACAGGGTCCCTGGAGCAGTACTTC,CASSLVGTGSLEQYF
-,TRBJ1-5,TRBV20-1,few,TGCAGTGCTAGGGCTGAACTCACAGAGAGATCGCCCCAGCATTTT,CSARAELTERSPQHF
TRBD1,TRBJ2-3,TRBV6-1,-,TGTGCCAGCAGGCTACAGGGGGCCGCAGATACGCAGTATTTT,CASRLQGAADTQYF
TRBD2,TRBJ2-3,TRBV12-3/TRBV12-4,few,TGTGCCAGCAGTCCACGGGTGACGGGGGGGCCAGATACGCAGTATTTT,CASSPRVTGGPDTQYF
TRBD1,TRBJ2-7,TRBV13,-,TGTGCCAGCAGCTTAGGAGCGGGGACAGGGACTTTCGAGCAGTACTTC,CASSLGAGTGTFEQYF
-,TRBJ2-1,TRBV20-1,many,TGCAGTGCTAGATATTCCACACTGATTTCCTACAATGAGCAGTTCTTC,CSARYSTLISYNEQFF
TRBD1,TRBJ1-1,TRBV28,many,TGTGCCAGTCATGCGGGACAGGGGGCCCTGAACACTGAAGCTTTCTTT,CASHAGQGALNTEAFF
-,TRBJ1-2,TRBV5-1,few,TGCGCCAGCAGCAAGGGGCCTGACTATGGCTACACCTTC,CASSKGPDYGYTF
-,TRBJ2-1,TRBV3-1,few,TGTGCCAGCAGCCAACTCTACAATGAGCAGTTCTTC,CASSQLYNEQFF
-,TRBJ2-7,TRBV3-1,-,TGTGCCAGCAGCCAAGATTCTTCGTCTGCCGAGCAGTACTTC,CASSQDSSSAEQYF
-,TRBJ2-7,TRBV6-6,-,TGTGCCAGCAGTTTTCAGGGCACAATGTACGAGCAGTACTTC,CASSFQGTMYEQYF
TRBD2,TRBJ2-3,TRBV7-8,few,TGTGCCAGCAGCTTAAGCGGGGGGCGAAGCACAGATACGCAGTATTTT,CASSLSGGRSTDTQYF
-,TRBJ2-3,TRBV10-3,few,TGTGCCATCAGAGGCGGGGGCGGCGCAGATACGCAGTATTTT,CAIRGGGGADTQYF
TRBD1,TRBJ2-2,TRBV7-3,few,TGTGCCAGCAGTCGGACAGGGTACACCGGGGAGCTGTTTTTT,CASSRTGYTGELFF
TRBD1,TRBJ1-6,TRBV9,-,TGTGCCAGCAGCGGTGGACAGGGTGGATCACCCCTCCACTTT,CASSGGQGGSPLHF
-,TRBJ1-1,TRBV29-1,many,TGCAGCGTTGAGGGTCAGATGGACACTGAAGCTTTCTTT,CSVEGQMDTEAFF
-,TRBJ1-1,TRBV27,few,TGTGCCAGCAGTTTAGGGGGGGGCTTCGGCACTGAAGCTTTCTTT,CASSLGGGFGTEAFF
-,TRBJ2-7,TRBV6-1,few,TGTGCCAGCAGTGAGGTCGGGGGAACCTACGAGCAGTACTTC,CASSEVGGTYEQYF
-,TRBJ2-1,TRBV23-1,few,TGCGCCAGCAGTCAAAAGCGGGTTGAGCAGTTCTTC,CASSQKRVEQFF
-,TRBJ1-1,TRBV29-1,few,TGCAGCGGTCAGATGAACACTGAAGCTTTCTTT,CSGQMNTEAFF
TRBD1,TRBJ1-1,TRBV7-2,many,TGTGCCAGCAGCTTAATGGGCCAGGGGGTAACTGAAGCTTTCTTT,CASSLMGQGVTEAFF
-,TRBJ2-7,TRBV28,few,TGTGCCAGCAGACACACTAGTGCTTACGAGCAGTACTTC,CASRHTSAYEQYF
TRBD2,TRBJ2-3,TRBV4-2,many,TGTGCCAGCAGCCAAGATGGCCAGCGGGGGGGCGGAGATACGCAGTATTTT,CASSQDGQRGGGDTQYF
TRBD1,TRBJ2-1,TRBV15,-,TGTGCCACCAGCGGGATAGGACAGGGGGCGTTTGAGCAGTTCTTC,CATSGIGQGAFEQFF
-,TRBJ2-1,TRBV4-2,-,TGTGCCAGCAGCCAAGATGGAGCCAGATCGAGGTCCTACAATGAGCAGTTCTTC,CASSQDGARSRSYNEQFF
-,TRBJ2-3,TRBV6-2/TRBV6-3,-,TGTGCCAGCACTCCCGGGAAATCAGATACGCAGTATTTT,CASTPGKSDTQYF
-,TRBJ2-3,TRBV28,many,TGTGCCAGCAGTCCAGAACGGGACTCGGCATCCGTCACAGATACGCAGTATTTT,CASSPERDSASVTDTQYF
TRBD1,TRBJ2-7,TRBV5-8,-,TGTGCCAGCAGCTTGGACAGGGGAGACGAGCAGTACTTC,CASSLDRGDEQYF
TRBD2,TRBJ2-7,TRBV20-1,few,TGCAGTGCCCCAGGGACTAGTCGCCACGAGCAGTACTTC,CSAPGTSRHEQYF
-,TRBJ2-2,TRBV12-3/TRBV12-4,few,TGTGCCAGCACAGGGAGGCAGGGGCTCTCCGGGGAGCTGTTTTTT,CASTGRQGLSGELFF
TRBD1,TRBJ1-1,TRBV29-1,-,TGCAGCGCCGGACAGGCGAACACTGAAGCTTTCTTT,CSAGQANTEAFF
-,TRBJ2-1,TRBV6-5,-,TGTGCCAGCAGTCCCCGACAGAGCTACAATGAGCAGTTCTTC,CASSPRQSYNEQFF
-,TRBJ1-6,TRBV12-3/TRBV12-4,few,TGTGCCAGCAGTTTCCGACTGCTCAATTCACCCCTCCACTTT,CASSFRLLNSPLHF
-,TRBJ2-3,TRBV7-9,few,TGTGCCAGCAGCTTGGACGAAAACACAGATACGCAGTATTTT,CASSLDENTDTQYF
-,TRBJ2-2,TRBV9,many,TGTGCCAGCAGCGTTACCTACAGTGACACCGGGGAGCTGTTTTTT,CASSVTYSDTGELFF
TRBD2,TRBJ2-3,TRBV12-3/TRBV12-4,few,TGTGCCAGCAGTTTTAGCGGGGGGGCACAAGATACGCAGTATTTT,CASSFSGGAQDTQYF
TRBD1,TRBJ1-1,TRBV7-2,-,TGTGCCAGCAGCTTAGCGTCAACAGGGGGGAGGAACACTGAAGCTTTCTTT,CASSLASTGGRNTEAFF